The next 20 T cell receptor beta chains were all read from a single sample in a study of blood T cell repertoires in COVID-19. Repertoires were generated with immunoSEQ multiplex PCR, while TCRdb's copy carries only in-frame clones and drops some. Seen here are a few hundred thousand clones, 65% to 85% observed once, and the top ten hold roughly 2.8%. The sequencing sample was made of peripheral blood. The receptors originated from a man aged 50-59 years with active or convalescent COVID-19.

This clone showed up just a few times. The CDR3 coding sequence is TGTGCCAGCAGCTCGGGACTCCGCTCCTATAATTCACCCCTCCACTTT. Protein sequence: CASSSGLRSYNSPLHF. This chain connects TRBV7-2 to TRBJ1-6, with a possible D match to TRBD1 (5 bases). Trimming removed 4 bases at V and 0 bases at J, with 10 bases between. CDR1 is SGHTA, CDR2 FQGNSA, per germline. The CDR3 has 16 residues.

The chain's CDR3 is CASSLFGDAEAFF. In DNA form, the CDR3 reads TGCGCCAGCAGCTTGTTCGGGGATGCTGAAGCTTTCTTT. The chain joins TRBV5-1 to TRBJ1-1; D is ambiguous. The CDR3 extends over 13 amino acids. Germline CDR1 reads SGHRS; CDR2 reads YFSETQ. Trimming removed 1 base at V and 6 bases at J, with 10 bases between.

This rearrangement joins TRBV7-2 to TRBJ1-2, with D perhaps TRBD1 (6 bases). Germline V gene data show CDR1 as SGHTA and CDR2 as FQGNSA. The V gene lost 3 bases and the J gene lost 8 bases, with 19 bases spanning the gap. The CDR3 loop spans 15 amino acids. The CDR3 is CASSFTGRFTGGYTF. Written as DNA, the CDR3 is TGTGCCAGCAGCTTCACAGGGCGATTCACGGGGGGCTACACCTTC.

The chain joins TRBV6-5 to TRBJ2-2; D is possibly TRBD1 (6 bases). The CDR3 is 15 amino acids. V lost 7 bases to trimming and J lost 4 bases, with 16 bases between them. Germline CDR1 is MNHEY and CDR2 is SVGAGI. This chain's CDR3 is CASTRQEVGTGELFF. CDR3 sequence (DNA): TGTGCCAGCACACGACAGGAGGTGGGCACCGGGGAGCTGTTTTTT.

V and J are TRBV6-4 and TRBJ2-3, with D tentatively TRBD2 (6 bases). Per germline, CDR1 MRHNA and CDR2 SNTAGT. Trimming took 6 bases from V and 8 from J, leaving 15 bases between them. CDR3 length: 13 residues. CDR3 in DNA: TGTGCCAGCAGCTTGGAGGGGCACGGTACGCAGTATTTT. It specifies CASSLEGHGTQYF.

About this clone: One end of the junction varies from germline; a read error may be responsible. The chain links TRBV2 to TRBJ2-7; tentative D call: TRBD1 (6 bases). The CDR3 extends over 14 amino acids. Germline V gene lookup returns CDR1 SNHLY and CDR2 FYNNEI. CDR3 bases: TGTGCCAGCACTGAAGGGCAGGGGCTCTACGAGCAGTACTTC. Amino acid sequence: CASTEGQGLYEQYF.

The chain's CDR3 is CSVDYHDRDTEAFF. The DNA of the CDR3 is TGCAGCGTTGACTACCATGACAGAGACACTGAAGCTTTCTTT. The rearrangement links TRBV29-1 to TRBJ1-1, with D possibly being TRBD1 (5 bases). Trimming left V 3 bases short and J 3 bases short, with 14 bases between. The CDR3 is made up of 14 amino acids. CDR1 SQVTM and CDR2 ANQGSEA come from the germline V gene. The complete variable domain, with remaining parts taken from reference TRBV29-1 and TRBJ1-1, reads SAVISQKPSRDICQRGTSLTIQCQVDSQVTMMFWYRQQPGQSLTLIATANQGSEATYESGFVIDKFPISRPNLTFSTLTVSNMSPEDSSIYLCSVDYHDRDTEAFFGQGTRLTVV.

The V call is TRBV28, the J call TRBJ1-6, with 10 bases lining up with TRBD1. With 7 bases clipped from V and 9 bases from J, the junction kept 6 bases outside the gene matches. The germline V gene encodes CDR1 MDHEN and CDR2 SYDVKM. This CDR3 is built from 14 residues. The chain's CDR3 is CASTSGQGISPLHF. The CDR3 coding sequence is TGTGCCAGCACCTCGGGACAGGGGATTTCACCCCTCCACTTT.

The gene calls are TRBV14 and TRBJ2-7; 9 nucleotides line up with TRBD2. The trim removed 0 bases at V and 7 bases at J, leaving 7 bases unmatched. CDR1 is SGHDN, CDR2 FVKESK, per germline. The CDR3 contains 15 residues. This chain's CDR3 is CASSQDLAGLSEQYF. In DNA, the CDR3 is TGTGCCAGCAGCCAAGATCTAGCGGGGCTCTCGGAGCAGTACTTC.

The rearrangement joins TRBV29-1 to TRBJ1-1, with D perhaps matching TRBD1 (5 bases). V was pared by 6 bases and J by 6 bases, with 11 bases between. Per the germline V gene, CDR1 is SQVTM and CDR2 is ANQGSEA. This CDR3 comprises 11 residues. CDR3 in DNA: TGCAGCGTCTCCCGGGGGGCTGAAGCTTTCTTT. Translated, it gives CSVSRGAEAFF.

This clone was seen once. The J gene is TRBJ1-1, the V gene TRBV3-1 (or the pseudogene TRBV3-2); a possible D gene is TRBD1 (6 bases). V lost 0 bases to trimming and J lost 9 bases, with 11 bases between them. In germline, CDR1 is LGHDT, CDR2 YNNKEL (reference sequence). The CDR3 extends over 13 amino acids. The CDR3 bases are TGTGCCAGCAGCCAAGATAGGGGGGGTAAAGCTTTCTTT. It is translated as CASSQDRGGKAFF.

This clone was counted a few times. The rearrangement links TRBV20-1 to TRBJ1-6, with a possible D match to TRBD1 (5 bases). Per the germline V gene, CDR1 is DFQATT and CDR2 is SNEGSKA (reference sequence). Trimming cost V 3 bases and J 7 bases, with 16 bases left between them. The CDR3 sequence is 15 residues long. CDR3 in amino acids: CSASESGGGNSPLHF. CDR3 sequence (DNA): TGCAGTGCTAGTGAGTCTGGGGGGGGAAATTCACCCCTCCACTTT.

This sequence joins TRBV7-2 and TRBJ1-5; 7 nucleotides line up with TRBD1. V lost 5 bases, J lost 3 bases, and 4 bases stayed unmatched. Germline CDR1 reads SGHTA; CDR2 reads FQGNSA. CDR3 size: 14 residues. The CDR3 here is CASSPGQPNQPQHF. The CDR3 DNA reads TGTGCCAGCAGCCCGGGACAGCCCAATCAGCCCCAGCATTTT.

The CDR3 DNA is TGTGCCAGCAGCTGGGGACAGACGAACACTGAAGCTTTCTTT. Its protein is CASSWGQTNTEAFF. This chain uses TRBV7-2 with TRBJ1-1; 7 bases map to TRBD1. CDR1 is SGHTA and CDR2 is FQGNSA in the germline V gene. There are 14 residues in the CDR3. After removal of 4 bases from V and 1 base from J, the junction contained 3 bases not matched to a gene.

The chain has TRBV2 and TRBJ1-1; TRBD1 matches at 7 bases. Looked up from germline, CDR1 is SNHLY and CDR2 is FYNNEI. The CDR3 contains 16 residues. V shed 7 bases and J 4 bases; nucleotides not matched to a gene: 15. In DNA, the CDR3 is TGTGCCAGCACAAACAGGGGTAGAAGAGAGAGCACTGAAGCTTTCTTT. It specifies CASTNRGRRESTEAFF.

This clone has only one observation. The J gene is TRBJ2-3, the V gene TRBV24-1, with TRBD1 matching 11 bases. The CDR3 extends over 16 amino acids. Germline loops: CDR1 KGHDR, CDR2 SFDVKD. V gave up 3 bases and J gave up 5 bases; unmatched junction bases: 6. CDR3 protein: CATSDPRTGGVDTQYF. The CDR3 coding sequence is TGTGCCACCAGTGATCCTAGGACAGGGGGCGTAGATACGCAGTATTTT.

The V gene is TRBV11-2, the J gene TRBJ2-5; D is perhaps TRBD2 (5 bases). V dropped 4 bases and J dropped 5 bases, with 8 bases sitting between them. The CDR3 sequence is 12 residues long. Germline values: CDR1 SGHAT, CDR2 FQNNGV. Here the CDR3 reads CASSWTDETQYF. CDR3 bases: TGTGCCAGCAGCTGGACTGACGAGACCCAGTACTTC.

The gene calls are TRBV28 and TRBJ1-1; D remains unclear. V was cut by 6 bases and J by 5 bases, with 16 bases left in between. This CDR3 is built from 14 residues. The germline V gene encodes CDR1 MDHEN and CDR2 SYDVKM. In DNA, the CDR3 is TGTGCCAGCAGAACTACAAGGAGTGATACTGAAGCTTTCTTT. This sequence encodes CASRTTRSDTEAFF.

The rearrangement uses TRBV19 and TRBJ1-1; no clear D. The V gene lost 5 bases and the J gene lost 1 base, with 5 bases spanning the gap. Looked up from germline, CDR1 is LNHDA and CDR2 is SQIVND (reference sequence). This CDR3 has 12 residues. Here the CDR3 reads CASSRQNTEAFF. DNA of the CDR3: TGTGCCAGTAGTCGACAGAACACTGAAGCTTTCTTT. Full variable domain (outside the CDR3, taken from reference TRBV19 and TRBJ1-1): DGGITQSPKYLFRKEGQNVTLSCEQNLNHDAMYWYRQDPGQGLRLIYYSQIVNDFQKGDIAEGYSVSREKKESFPLTVTSAQKNPTAFYLCASSRQNTEAFFGQGTRLTVV.

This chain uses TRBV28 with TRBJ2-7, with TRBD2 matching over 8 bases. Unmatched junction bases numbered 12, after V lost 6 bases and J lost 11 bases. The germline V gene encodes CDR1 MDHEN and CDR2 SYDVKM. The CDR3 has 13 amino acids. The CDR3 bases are TGTGCCAGCAGCCCAGGGACCTCCGGGGGGGAGTACTTC. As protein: CASSPGTSGGEYF.